This TCR beta chain emerged from a study of T cells in localized non-small cell lung cancer. This clone was seen more than once but under ten times. The target antigen is unknown. Study outcomes and limitations: Across samples, adjacent lung featured a median roughly 50 of the top 100 tumor clones.

Trimming pared 4 bases from V and 1 base from J, leaving 10 bases between. The CDR3 is 14 amino acids. In germline, CDR1 is SGHRS, CDR2 YFSETQ. The data were produced by immunoSEQ multiplex PCR, yet TCRdb's version contains in-frame clones alone and is incomplete. The sample lists some 1,300 clones, less than 30% occurring once. This sequence was found in a woman aged 35 to 70 with stage I squamous cell lung carcinoma. The chain couples TRBV5-1 to TRBJ2-3, with D maybe TRBD2 (5 bases). Sequenced here: normal lung tissue next to the tumor, sampled before any cancer treatment. The CDR3 region is CASSAGLGTDTQYF. Here the CDR3 DNA reads TGCGCCAGCAGCGCGGGCCTCGGCACAGATACGCAGTATTTT. The variable domain in full, completed from reference TRBV5-1 and TRBJ2-3, reads KAGVTQTPRYLIKTRGQQVTLSCSPISGHRSVSWYQQTPGQGLQFLFEYFSETQRNKGNFPGRFSGRQFSNSRSEMNVSTLELGDSALYLCASSAGLGTDTQYFGPGTRLTVL.